The clone carrying this T cell receptor (beta chain) was seen ten or more times. The antigen is unknown. The sample originates from a study of regulatory T cells in long-lasting Graves disease. General study findings and limits: Few sampled subjects may have lowered accuracy.

Time point reported: newly diagnosed GD, antithyroid drugs for less than 3 months. There was RNA extracted from PBMCs, and the TCR library was made from it. V dropped 5 bases and J dropped 5; count of bases not matched to a gene: 7. The CDR3 covers 16 residues. Germline CDR1 and CDR2: DFQATT and SNEGSKA (reference sequence). Researchers made TCR beta libraries by using iRepertoire HTBI primers and running Arm-PCR on CDR3 regions. TCRdb re-derived calls from the multiplex PCR reads in MiXCR, one entry per CDR3 protein. The data hold 400,000 to 500,000 distinct CDR3 sequences, with around 17% observed a single time. This sample was shared with a second study, whose subject was T cells in Graves' hyperthyroidism and ophthalmopathy. As reported in that work: The TCR CDR3 was amplified in a first-round RT-PCR using the HTBI primer set. Ophthalmopathy was separated from stable hyperthyroidism by a 13 V-J model.

The input for sequencing was peripheral blood mononuclear cells (PBMCs), taken at new diagnosis, from a patient treated with antithyroid drugs. The clonotype originates from a woman aged 25 to 39 with Graves disease. This chain connects TRBV20-1 to TRBJ2-1, with TRBD2 matching over 15 bases. CDR3 nucleotide sequence: TGCAGTGCTTCCGGGACTAGCGGGAGGTGGAACAATGAGCAGTTCTTC. Translating it yields CSASGTSGRWNNEQFF.